This T cell receptor beta chain stems from a study of blood T cell repertoires in COVID-19 (dated by TCRdb to about 2020). Describing the broader study: Samples covering the acute and convalescent phases of COVID-19 were provided by collaborators in the United States, Italy and Spain. Where HLA class I and class II types were available, the types were taken from metadata supplied by the sample provider, not from assay-based typing. Sample metadata almost always included a de-identified subject ID, COVID-19 status, age in years and sex. Samples came from the ongoing ImmuneRACE study (first 160 participants) plus 1,254 subjects from 6 global collaborators. Deeply sampled blood TCRbeta repertoires from subjects exposed to, actively infected with, or recovered from COVID-19 were included in the dataset. A freely available public database, intended as a resource for researchers studying the immune response to SARS-CoV-2, is where the repertoires were released. The prospective study material was composed of cDNA or gDNA derived from T cells, B-cell-depleted T cells, or PBMCs. What the research found in general, with its limitations: Clinical and demographic metadata were provided uncurated, with the amount varying by source and participant.

Regarding this clone: Its cognate antigen has yet to be identified. There are no base qualities to consult, and no much larger clone falls within one base.

The germline ends are 5 bases apart after V is trimmed by 3 bases and J by 1 base. The CDR3 holds 13 amino acids from the cysteine to the phenylalanine. The DNA shown is the 39-base CDR3, in frame from base 1. TCRbeta CDR3 regions were amplified from genomic DNA using the immunoSEQ Assay, a bias-controlled multiplex PCR. The original methods were these. Within the assay, amplification of reference gene primers was used to estimate how many nucleated cells each sample contained. To quantify the absolute abundance of each unique TCRbeta CDR3 rearrangement, sequence reads were collapsed and filtered. Productive Simpson clonality was computed per sample as the square root of Simpson's diversity index over productive rearrangements. What TCRdb holds here is the immuneACCESS table cut down to in-frame rearrangements. Part of the clones is not present; checked against another copy, under half of the missing clones reflect an unresolved V gene, and the others are unexplained. V, J and clone size derive from that table, while D and trimming were established from the DNA sequence. The sample has 95,000 to 150,000 clones on record, approximately 82% of them singletons. The ten largest make up 10% to 15% of the sample.

Each collaborating institution followed its own protocols to collect whole blood in K2EDTA tubes. Collaborator samples were shipped for TCRbeta analysis as frozen whole blood, isolated PBMCs, or DNA extracted from either sample type. The rearrangement joined TRBV12-3 or TRBV12-4 to TRBJ2-3; the D segment cannot be called with confidence. This clonotype originated in a man aged 60 to 75 with acute or convalescent COVID-19. Sequencing used peripheral blood. The CDR3 protein is CASSFRGTDTQYF. The sequenced DNA is TGTGCCAGCAGTTTTCGGGGCACAGATACGCAGTATTTT.